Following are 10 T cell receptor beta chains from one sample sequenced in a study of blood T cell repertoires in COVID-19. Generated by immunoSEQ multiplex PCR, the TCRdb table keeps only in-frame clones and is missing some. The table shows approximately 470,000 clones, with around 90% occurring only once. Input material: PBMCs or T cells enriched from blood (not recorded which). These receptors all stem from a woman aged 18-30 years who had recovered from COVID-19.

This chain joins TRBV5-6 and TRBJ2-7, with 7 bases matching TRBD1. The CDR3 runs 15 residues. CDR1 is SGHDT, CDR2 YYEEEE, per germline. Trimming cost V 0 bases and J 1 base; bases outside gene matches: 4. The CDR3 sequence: CASSLGGGPSYEQYF. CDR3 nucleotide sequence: TGTGCCAGCAGCTTGGGAGGGGGCCCTTCCTACGAGCAGTACTTC.

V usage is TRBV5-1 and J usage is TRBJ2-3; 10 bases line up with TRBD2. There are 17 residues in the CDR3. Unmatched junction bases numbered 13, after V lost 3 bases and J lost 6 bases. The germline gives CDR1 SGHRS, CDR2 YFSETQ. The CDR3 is CASSSQLTLTSGDTQYF. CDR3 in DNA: TGCGCCAGCAGCTCCCAATTAACCCTGACTAGCGGGGATACGCAGTATTTT.

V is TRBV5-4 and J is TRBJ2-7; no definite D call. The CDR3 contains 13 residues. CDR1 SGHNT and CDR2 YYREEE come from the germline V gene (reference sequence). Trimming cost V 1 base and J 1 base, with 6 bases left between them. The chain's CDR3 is CASSLKASYEQYF. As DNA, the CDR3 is TGTGCCAGCAGCTTGAAAGCTTCCTACGAGCAGTACTTC.

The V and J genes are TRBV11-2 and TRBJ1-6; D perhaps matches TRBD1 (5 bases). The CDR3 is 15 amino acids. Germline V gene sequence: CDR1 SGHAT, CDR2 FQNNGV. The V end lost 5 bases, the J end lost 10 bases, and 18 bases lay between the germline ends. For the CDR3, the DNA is TGTGCCAGCAGCCTCGGCAGGGTGGGTCTCTCACCCCTCCACTTT. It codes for CASSLGRVGLSPLHF.

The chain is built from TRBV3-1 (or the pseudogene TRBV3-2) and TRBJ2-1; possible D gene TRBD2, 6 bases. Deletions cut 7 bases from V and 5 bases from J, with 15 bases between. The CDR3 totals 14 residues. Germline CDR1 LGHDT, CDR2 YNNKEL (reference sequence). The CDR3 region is CASTEGLYNNEQFF. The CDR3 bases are TGTGCCAGCACAGAGGGACTCTATAACAATGAGCAGTTCTTC.

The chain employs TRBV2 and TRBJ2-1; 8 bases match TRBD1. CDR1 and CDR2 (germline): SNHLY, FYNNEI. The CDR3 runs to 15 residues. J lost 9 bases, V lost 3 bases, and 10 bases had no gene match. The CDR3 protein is CASSEAGQGGGEQFF. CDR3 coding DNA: TGTGCCAGCAGTGAGGCCGGACAGGGTGGAGGTGAGCAGTTCTTC.

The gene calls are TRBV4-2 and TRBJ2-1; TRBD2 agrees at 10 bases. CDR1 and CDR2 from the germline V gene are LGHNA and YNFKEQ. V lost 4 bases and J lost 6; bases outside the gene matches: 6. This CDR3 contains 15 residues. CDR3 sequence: CASSPSGGEPNEQFF. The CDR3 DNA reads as TGTGCCAGCAGCCCGAGCGGGGGGGAACCCAATGAGCAGTTCTTC.

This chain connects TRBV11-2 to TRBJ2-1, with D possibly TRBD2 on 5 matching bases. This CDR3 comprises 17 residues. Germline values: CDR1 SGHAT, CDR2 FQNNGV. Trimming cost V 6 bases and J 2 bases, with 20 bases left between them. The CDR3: CASSPGHIFSAYNEQFF. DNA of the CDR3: TGTGCCAGCAGTCCCGGGCACATCTTTAGCGCCTACAATGAGCAGTTCTTC.

The CDR3 spells CAWRRTGRWVNEQFF. In DNA form, the CDR3 reads TGTGCCTGGAGACGGACAGGGCGTTGGGTCAATGAGCAGTTCTTC. The chain links TRBV30 to TRBJ2-1, with 8 bases that match TRBD1. In germline, CDR1 is GTSNPN, CDR2 SVGIG (reference sequence). The V gene end was trimmed by 3 bases and the J gene end by 6 bases; junction bases not matched to a gene: 10. The CDR3 runs to 15 residues.

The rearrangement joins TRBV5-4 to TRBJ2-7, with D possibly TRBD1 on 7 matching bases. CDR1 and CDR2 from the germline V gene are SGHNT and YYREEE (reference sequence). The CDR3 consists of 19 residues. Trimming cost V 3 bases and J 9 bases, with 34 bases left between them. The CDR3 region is CASSWPEDVAGQRYPGQYF. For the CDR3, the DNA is TGTGCCAGCAGCTGGCCGGAGGATGTTGCGGGACAGCGTTACCCGGGGCAGTACTTC.